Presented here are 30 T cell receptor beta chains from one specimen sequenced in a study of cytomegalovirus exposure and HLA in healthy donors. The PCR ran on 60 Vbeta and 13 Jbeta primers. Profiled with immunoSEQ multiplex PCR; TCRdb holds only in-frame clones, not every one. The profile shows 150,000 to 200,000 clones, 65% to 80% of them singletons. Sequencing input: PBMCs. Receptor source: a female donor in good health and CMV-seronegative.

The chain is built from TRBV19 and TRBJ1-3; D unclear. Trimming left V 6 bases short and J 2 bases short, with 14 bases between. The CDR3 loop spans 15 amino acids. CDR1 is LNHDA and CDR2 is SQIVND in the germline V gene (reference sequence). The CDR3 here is CASSFFAPAGNTIYF. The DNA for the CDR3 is TGTGCCAGTAGCTTTTTCGCTCCAGCTGGAAACACCATATATTTT.

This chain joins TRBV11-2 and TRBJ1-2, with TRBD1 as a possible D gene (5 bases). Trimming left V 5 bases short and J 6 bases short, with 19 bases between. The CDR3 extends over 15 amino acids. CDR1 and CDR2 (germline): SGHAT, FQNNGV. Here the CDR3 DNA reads TGTGCCAGCAGCCAAATGATAGGGGCCCCAAATGGCTACACCTTC. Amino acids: CASSQMIGAPNGYTF.

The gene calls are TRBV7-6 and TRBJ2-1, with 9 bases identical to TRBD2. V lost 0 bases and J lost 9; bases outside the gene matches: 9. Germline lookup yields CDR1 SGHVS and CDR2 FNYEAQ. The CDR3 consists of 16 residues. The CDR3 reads CASSLALASGAAEQFF. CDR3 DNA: TGTGCCAGCAGCTTAGCGCTCGCTAGCGGGGCGGCTGAGCAGTTCTTC. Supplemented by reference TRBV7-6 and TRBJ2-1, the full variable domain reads GAGVSQSPRYKVTKRGQDVALRCDPISGHVSLYWYRQALGQGPEFLTYFNYEAQQDKSGLPNDRFSAERPEGSISTLTIQRTEQRDSAMYRCASSLALASGAAEQFFGPGTRLTVL.

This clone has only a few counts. This CDR3 is CSVGGGGATDTQYF. For the CDR3, the DNA is TGCAGCGTTGGAGGTGGGGGGGCGACAGATACGCAGTATTTT. The chain carries TRBV29-1 and TRBJ2-3; D possibly corresponds to TRBD2 (7 bases). V lost 4 bases and J 3 bases, leaving 14 bases between the germline ends. Germline loops: CDR1 SQVTM, CDR2 ANQGSEA. The CDR3 consists of 14 residues.

CDR3 region: CASSGWLDKGTESYEQYF. As DNA, the CDR3 is TGTGCCAGCAGCGGCTGGCTCGATAAAGGGACAGAATCCTACGAGCAGTACTTC. The chain is built from TRBV5-6 and TRBJ2-5; 7 bases line up with TRBD1. The J call may be mistaken, given a closer DNA end match to TRBJ2-7. Germline V gives CDR1 SGHDT, CDR2 YYEEEE. This CDR3 is 18 amino acids long.

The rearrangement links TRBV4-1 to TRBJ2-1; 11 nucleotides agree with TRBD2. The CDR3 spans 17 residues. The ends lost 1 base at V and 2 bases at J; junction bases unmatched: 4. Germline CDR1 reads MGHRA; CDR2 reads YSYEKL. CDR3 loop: CASSQGPLAGAYNEQFF. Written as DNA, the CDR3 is TGCGCCAGCAGCCAAGGTCCACTAGCGGGGGCCTACAATGAGCAGTTCTTC.

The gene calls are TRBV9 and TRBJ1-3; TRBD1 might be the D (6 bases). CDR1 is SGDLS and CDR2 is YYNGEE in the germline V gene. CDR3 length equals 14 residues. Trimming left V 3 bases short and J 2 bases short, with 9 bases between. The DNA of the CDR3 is TGTGCCAGCAGCGCCCGGACAGCTGGAAACACCATATATTTT. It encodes CASSARTAGNTIYF.

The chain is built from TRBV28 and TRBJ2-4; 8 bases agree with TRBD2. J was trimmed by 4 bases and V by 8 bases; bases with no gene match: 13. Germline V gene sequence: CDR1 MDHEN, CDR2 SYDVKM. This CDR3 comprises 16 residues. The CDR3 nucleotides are TGTGCCAGCGCAAAAGTGCGTAGCGGGACGAAAAACATTCAGTACTTC. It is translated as CASAKVRSGTKNIQYF.

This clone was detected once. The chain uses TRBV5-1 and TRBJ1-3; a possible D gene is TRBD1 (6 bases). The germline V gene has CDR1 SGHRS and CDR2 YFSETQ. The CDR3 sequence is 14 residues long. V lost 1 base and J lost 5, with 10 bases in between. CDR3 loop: CASSLNQGRNTIYF. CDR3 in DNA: TGCGCCAGCAGCTTGAACCAGGGGCGAAACACCATATATTTT.

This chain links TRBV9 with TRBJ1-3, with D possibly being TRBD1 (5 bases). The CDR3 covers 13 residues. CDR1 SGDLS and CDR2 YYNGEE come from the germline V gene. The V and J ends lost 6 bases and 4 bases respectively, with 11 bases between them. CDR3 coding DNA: TGTGCCAGCACACCCAGGGTGGGAAACACCATATATTTT. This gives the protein CASTPRVGNTIYF.

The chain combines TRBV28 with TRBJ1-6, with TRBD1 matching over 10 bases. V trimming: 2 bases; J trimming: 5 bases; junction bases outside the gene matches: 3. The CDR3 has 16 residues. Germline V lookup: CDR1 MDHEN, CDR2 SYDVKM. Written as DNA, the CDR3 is TGTGCCAGCAGTTTAGGGACAGGGGCAAATAATTCACCCCTCCACTTT. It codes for CASSLGTGANNSPLHF.

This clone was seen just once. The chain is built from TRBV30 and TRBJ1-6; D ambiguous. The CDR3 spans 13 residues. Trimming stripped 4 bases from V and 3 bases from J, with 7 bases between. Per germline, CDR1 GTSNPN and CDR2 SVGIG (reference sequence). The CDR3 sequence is CAWTVGYNSPLHF. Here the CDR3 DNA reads TGTGCCTGGACGGTTGGCTATAATTCACCCCTCCACTTT.

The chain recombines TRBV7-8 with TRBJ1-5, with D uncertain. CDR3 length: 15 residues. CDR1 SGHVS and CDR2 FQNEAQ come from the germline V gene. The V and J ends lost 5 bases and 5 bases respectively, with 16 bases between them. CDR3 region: CASSPLAGADQPQHF. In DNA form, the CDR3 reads TGTGCCAGCAGCCCATTAGCCGGAGCTGATCAGCCCCAGCATTTT.

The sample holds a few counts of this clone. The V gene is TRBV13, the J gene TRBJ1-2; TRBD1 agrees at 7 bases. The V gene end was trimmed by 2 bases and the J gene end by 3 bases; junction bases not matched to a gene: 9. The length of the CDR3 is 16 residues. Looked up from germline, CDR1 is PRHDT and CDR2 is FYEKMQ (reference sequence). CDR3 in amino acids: CASSLRVEGAYYGYTF. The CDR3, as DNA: TGTGCCAGCAGCTTAAGAGTAGAGGGGGCGTACTATGGCTACACCTTC.

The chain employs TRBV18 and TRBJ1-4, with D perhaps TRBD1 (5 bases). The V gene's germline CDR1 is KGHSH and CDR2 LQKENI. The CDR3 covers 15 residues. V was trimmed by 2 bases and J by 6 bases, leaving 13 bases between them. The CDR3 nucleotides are TGTGCCAGCTCACCAGGCGGGGGTACGGATGAAAAACTGTTTTTT. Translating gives CASSPGGGTDEKLFF.

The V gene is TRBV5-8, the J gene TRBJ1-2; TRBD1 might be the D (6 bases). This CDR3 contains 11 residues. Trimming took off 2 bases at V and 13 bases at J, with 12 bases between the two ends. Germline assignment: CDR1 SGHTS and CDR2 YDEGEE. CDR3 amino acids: CASSFNTGLTF. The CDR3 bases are TGTGCCAGCAGCTTTAATACAGGGCTCACCTTC.

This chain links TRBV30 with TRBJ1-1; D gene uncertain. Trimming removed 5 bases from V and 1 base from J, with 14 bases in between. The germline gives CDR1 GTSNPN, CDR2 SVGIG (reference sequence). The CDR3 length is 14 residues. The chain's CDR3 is CAWSTSGENTEAFF. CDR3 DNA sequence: TGTGCCTGGTCCACGTCCGGGGAGAACACTGAAGCTTTCTTT.

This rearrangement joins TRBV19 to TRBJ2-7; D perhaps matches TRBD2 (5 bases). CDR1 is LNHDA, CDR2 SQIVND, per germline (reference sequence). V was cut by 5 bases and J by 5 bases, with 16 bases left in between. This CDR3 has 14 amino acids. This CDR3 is CASSSTGNIHEQYF. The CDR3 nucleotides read TGTGCCAGTAGTTCGACGGGAAACATCCACGAGCAGTACTTC.

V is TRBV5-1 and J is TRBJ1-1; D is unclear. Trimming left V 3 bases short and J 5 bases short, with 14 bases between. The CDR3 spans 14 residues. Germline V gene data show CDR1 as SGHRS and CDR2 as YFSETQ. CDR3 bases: TGCGCCAGCAGCTCCTTGGGCGCTGGGACTGAAGCTTTCTTT. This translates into CASSSLGAGTEAFF.

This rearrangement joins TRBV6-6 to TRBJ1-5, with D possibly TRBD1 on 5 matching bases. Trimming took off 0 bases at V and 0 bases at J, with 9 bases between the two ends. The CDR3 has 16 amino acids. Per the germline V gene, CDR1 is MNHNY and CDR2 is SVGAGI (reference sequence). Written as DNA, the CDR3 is TGTGCCAGCAGTTACTCGGGGGGGTATAGCAATCAGCCCCAGCATTTT. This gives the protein CASSYSGGYSNQPQHF.

DNA for the CDR3: TGCAGCGCGTTGAAGGGGGGGGGCGGGAACCTTTACAATGAGCAGTTCTTC. Translating it yields CSALKGGGGNLYNEQFF. The chain combines TRBV29-1 with TRBJ2-1; TRBD2 might be the D (7 bases). V was pared by 7 bases and J by 4 bases, with 26 bases between. The germline CDR1 and CDR2 sequences are SQVTM and ANQGSEA. This CDR3 is built from 17 residues.

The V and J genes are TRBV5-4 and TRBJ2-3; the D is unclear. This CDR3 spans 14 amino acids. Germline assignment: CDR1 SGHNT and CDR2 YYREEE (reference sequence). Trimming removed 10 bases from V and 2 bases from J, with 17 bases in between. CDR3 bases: TGTGCCGGTACCCGTGGCAGGCCCACAGATACGCAGTATTTT. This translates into CAGTRGRPTDTQYF.

The CDR3 loop reads CASSLGPTDSLSGNTIYF. The CDR3 DNA reads TGCGCCAGCAGCTTGGGCCCCACCGACAGCCTCTCTGGAAACACCATATATTTT. The chain couples TRBV5-1 to TRBJ1-3, with D possibly matching TRBD1 (5 bases). Germline V CDR1 and CDR2: SGHRS, YFSETQ. This CDR3 has 18 residues. V was clipped by 0 bases and J by 0 bases, with 16 bases between them.

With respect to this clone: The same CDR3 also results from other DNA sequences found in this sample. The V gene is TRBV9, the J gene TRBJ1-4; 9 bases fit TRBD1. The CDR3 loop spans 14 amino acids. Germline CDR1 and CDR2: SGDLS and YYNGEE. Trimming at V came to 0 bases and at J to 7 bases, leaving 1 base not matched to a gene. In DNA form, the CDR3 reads TGTGCCAGCAGCGTAGGACAGGGGGGTGAAAAACTGTTTTTT. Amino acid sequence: CASSVGQGGEKLFF.

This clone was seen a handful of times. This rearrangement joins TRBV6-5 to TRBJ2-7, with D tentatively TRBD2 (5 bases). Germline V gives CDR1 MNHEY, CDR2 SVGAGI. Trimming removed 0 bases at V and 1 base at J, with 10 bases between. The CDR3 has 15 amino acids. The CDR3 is CASSYSSAFSYEQYF. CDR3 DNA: TGTGCCAGCAGTTACTCTAGCGCCTTTTCCTACGAGCAGTACTTC.

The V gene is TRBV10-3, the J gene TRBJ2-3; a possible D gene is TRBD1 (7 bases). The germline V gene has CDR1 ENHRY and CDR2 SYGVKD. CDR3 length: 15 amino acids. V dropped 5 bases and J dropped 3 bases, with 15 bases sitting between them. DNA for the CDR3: TGTGCCATCAGTCCAGGGGGGAAGAGGACAGATACGCAGTATTTT. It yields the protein CAISPGGKRTDTQYF.

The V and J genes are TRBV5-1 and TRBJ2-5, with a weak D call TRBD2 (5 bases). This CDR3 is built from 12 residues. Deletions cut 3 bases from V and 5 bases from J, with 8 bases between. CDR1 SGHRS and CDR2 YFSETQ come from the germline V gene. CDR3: CASSSGGETQYF. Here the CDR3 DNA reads TGCGCCAGCAGCTCGGGCGGGGAGACCCAGTACTTC.

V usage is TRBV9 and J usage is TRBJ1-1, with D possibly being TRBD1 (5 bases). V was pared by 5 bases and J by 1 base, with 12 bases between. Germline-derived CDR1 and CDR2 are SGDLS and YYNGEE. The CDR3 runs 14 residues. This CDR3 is CASSVQVSNTEAFF. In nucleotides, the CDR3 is TGTGCCAGCAGTGTACAGGTTTCGAACACTGAAGCTTTCTTT.

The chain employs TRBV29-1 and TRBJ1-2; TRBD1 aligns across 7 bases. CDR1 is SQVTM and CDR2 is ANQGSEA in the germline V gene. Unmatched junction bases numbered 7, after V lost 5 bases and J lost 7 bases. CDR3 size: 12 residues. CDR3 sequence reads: CSVLGQQGGYTF. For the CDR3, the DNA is TGCAGCGTTCTGGGACAGCAAGGTGGCTACACCTTC.

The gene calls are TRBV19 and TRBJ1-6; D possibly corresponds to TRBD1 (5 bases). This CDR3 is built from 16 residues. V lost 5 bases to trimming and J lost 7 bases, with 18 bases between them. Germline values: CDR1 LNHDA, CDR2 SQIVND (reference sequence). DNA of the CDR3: TGTGCCAGTAGTCTAGGAGGCAGGGCGGCGAATTCACCCCTCCACTTT. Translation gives CASSLGGRAANSPLHF.